The T cell receptor beta chain described here comes from a study of T cells after yellow fever vaccination. This clonotype has at least ten counts. MiXCR was run by TCRdb on the 5' RACE reads, yielding one entry per CDR3 protein. The sample lists about 210,000 distinct CDR3 sequences, less than 3.5% occurring once. Looked up from germline, CDR1 is LGHDT and CDR2 is YNNKEL (reference sequence). The V end was cut by 2 bases, the J end by 2 bases, with 15 bases between. The CDR3 is 16 amino acids. The source was CD4+ T cells sorted from PBMCs, collected 10 days after the yellow fever booster vaccination. The chain combines TRBV3-1 with TRBJ1-1; unclear D gene. The TCR originated in a man aged 18 to 29 who received the YFV17D yellow fever vaccine. The CDR3 is CASSQYPQLANTEAFF. The CDR3 DNA is TGTGCCAGCAGCCAATATCCGCAGTTAGCTAACACTGAAGCTTTCTTT.